The 12 T cell receptor beta chains below come from one sample, sequenced in a study of cytomegalovirus exposure and HLA in healthy donors. 60 Vbeta and 13 Jbeta primers were used in PCR. Assay used: immunoSEQ multiplex PCR; TCRdb lists only in-frame clones, some missing. This repertoire shows about 150,000 clones, around 72% found once; its top ten account for approximately 3.9%. Input material: PBMCs. Receptors originate from a man aged 45-65 years in good health and CMV-seropositive.

This rearrangement joins TRBV11-2 to TRBJ1-2, with TRBD1 matching over 10 bases. CDR3 length: 13 amino acids. The V gene's germline CDR1 is SGHAT and CDR2 FQNNGV. The J segment lost 6 bases and the V segment lost 7 bases, leaving 5 bases of the junction unmatched. The CDR3 region is CASTIGQGDGYTF. CDR3 nucleotide sequence: TGTGCCAGCACGATAGGACAGGGGGATGGCTACACCTTC. The whole variable domain, filled in from reference TRBV11-2 and TRBJ1-2, reads EAGVAQSPRYKIIEKRQSVAFWCNPISGHATLYWYQQILGQGPKLLIQFQNNGVVDDSQLPKDRFSAERLKGVDSTLKIQPAKLEDSAVYLCASTIGQGDGYTFGSGTRLTVV.

V and J are TRBV7-9 and TRBJ2-7, with 9 bases matching TRBD2. V shed 5 bases and J 6 bases; nucleotides not matched to a gene: 14. The CDR3 is 16 residues long. The germline V gene encodes CDR1 SEHNR and CDR2 FQNEAQ (reference sequence). CDR3: CASSHPTSGQRGEQYF. CDR3 bases: TGTGCCAGCAGCCACCCGACTAGCGGTCAACGGGGCGAGCAGTACTTC.

This clone was picked up a small number of times. This likely traces to a read error, being one base from a far larger clone. This sample includes further DNA sequences coding for the same CDR3. The gene calls are TRBV4-1 and TRBJ2-1; D possibly corresponds to TRBD1 (5 bases). In germline, CDR1 is MGHRA, CDR2 YSYEKL. This CDR3 contains 16 residues. CDR3 bases: TGCGCCAGCAGCCAAGCGGCGACAGCTTCCTCCAATGAGCAGTTCTTC. Its protein is CASSQAATASSNEQFF.

V usage is TRBV10-1 and J usage is TRBJ1-3, with D perhaps TRBD1 (5 bases). V was pared by 2 bases and J by 0 bases, with 5 bases between. CDR3 length: 14 residues. CDR1 is WNHNN and CDR2 is SYGVQD in the germline V gene (reference sequence). The CDR3 loop reads CASSETGSGNTIYF. The CDR3 DNA is TGCGCCAGCAGTGAGACAGGCTCTGGAAACACCATATATTTT.

The chain is built from TRBV19 and TRBJ1-5, with 8 bases lining up with TRBD1. CDR1 LNHDA and CDR2 SQIVND come from the germline V gene (reference sequence). The J segment lost 3 bases and the V segment lost 7 bases, leaving 8 bases of the junction unmatched. The length of the CDR3 is 15 residues. The DNA of the CDR3 is TGTGCCAGTACCTCGGACAGGGCCCACAATCAGCCCCAGCATTTT. It translates to CASTSDRAHNQPQHF.

CDR3 coding DNA: TGTGCCAGCTCACCCGCGGGACAGCCAAGAGAGACCCAGTACTTC. Amino acid sequence: CASSPAGQPRETQYF. The V gene is TRBV18, the J gene TRBJ2-5, with D possibly being TRBD1 (7 bases). The CDR3 spans 15 residues. Trimming left V 3 bases short and J 4 bases short, with 15 bases between. Germline CDR1 reads KGHSH; CDR2 reads LQKENI.

This chain connects TRBV29-1 to TRBJ2-7; no clear D. Trimming took off 3 bases at V and 0 bases at J, with 15 bases between the two ends. Germline V CDR1 and CDR2: SQVTM, ANQGSEA. This CDR3 region has 15 residues. CDR3 protein: CSVDWLRQFSYEQYF. The CDR3 DNA reads TGCAGCGTTGACTGGCTGCGGCAGTTCTCCTACGAGCAGTACTTC.

This clone showed up just once. The rearrangement links TRBV6-5 to TRBJ1-3; 7 positions agree with TRBD1. Germline CDR1 is MNHEY and CDR2 is SVGAGI. V was pared by 6 bases and J by 2 bases, with 4 bases of the junction left unmatched. This CDR3 comprises 14 residues. CDR3 nucleotides: TGTGCCAGCAGACAGACAGGGACTGGAAACACCATATATTTT. This gives the protein CASRQTGTGNTIYF.

J is TRBJ2-7 and V is TRBV7-3; 7 bases match TRBD1. CDR3 length equals 12 residues. J was trimmed by 5 bases and V by 4 bases; bases with no gene match: 2. The V gene's germline CDR1 is SGHTA and CDR2 FQGTGA. CDR3 residues: CASSSQGNEQYF. In DNA form, the CDR3 reads TGTGCCAGCAGCTCACAGGGGAACGAGCAGTACTTC.

This chain joins TRBV11-3 and TRBJ2-3, with TRBD1 identical over 9 bases. In germline, CDR1 is SGHNT, CDR2 YENEEA. J gave up 1 base and V 5 bases, and 4 bases lay outside the gene matches. The CDR3 runs 15 residues. CDR3 protein: CASSAGQGGTDTQYF. The CDR3 DNA is TGTGCCAGCAGCGCGGGACAGGGTGGCACAGATACGCAGTATTTT. Looking up the rest from reference TRBV11-3 and TRBJ2-3 gives the full variable domain: EAGVVQSPRYKIIEKKQPVAFWCNPISGHNTLYWYLQNLGQGPELLIRYENEEAVDDSQLPKDRFSAERLKGVDSTLKIQPAELGDSAVYLCASSAGQGGTDTQYFGPGTRLTVL.

This clone was detected only a few times. The chain is built from TRBV7-2 and TRBJ2-1; 10 bases are shared with TRBD2. Germline V CDR1 and CDR2: SGHTA, FQGNSA. V trimming: 4 bases; J trimming: 11 bases; junction bases outside the gene matches: 14. The CDR3 is 16 residues long. The CDR3 loop is CASSSPGASGSIKQFF. The CDR3 DNA sequence: TGTGCCAGCAGCTCCCCGGGGGCTAGCGGGAGTATAAAGCAGTTCTTC.

J is TRBJ1-6 and V is TRBV7-2; TRBD1 might be the D (6 bases). Germline assignment: CDR1 SGHTA and CDR2 FQGNSA. The CDR3 consists of 15 residues. V shed 5 bases and J shed 7 bases, with 15 bases lying between them. The CDR3 DNA is TGTGCCAGCAGCATGGGAGTAAGGGGGAATTCACCCCTCCACTTT. It encodes CASSMGVRGNSPLHF.